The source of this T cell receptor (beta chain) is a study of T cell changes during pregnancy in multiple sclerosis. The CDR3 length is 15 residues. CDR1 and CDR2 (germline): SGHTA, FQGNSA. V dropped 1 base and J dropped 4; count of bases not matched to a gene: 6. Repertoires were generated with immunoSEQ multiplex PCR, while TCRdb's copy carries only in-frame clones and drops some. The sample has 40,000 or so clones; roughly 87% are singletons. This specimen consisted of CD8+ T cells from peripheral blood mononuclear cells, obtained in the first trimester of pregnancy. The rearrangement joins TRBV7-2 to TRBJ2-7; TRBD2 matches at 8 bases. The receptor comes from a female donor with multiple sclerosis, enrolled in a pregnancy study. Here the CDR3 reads CASSLVSGSWYEQYF. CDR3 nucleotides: TGTGCCAGCAGCTTAGTGAGCGGGAGTTGGTACGAGCAGTACTTC.